These 3 T cell receptor beta chains share one sample of origin, sequenced in a study of cytomegalovirus exposure and HLA in healthy donors. PCR amplification relied on 60 Vbeta primers (plus 13 Jbeta primers). TCRdb's table, derived via immunoSEQ multiplex PCR, lists solely in-frame clones and lacks some. The sample includes some 110,000 clones, 79% of them seen just once. The material sequenced was PBMCs. These receptors were collected from a man aged 30 to 39 in good health and CMV-seropositive.

The rearrangement links TRBV7-2 to TRBJ2-5, with D uncertain. The CDR3 consists of 12 residues. Germline lookup yields CDR1 SGHTA and CDR2 FQGNSA. V was shortened by 5 bases and J by 7 bases, with 11 bases between the two germline ends. CDR3 sequence (DNA): TGTGCCAGCAGCCCAGAAATACGGACCCAGTACTTC. It encodes CASSPEIRTQYF.

V and J are TRBV7-3 and TRBJ1-1, with D possibly matching TRBD1 (5 bases). The CDR3 sequence is 13 residues long. Germline V gene data show CDR1 as SGHTA and CDR2 as FQGTGA. Trimming removed 5 bases at V and 3 bases at J, with 10 bases between. The CDR3 DNA reads as TGTGCCAGCAGCCTAAGCAGGGACACTGAAGCTTTCTTT. Protein sequence: CASSLSRDTEAFF.

The chain has TRBV14 and TRBJ2-5; 8 bases align to TRBD1. J gave up 4 bases and V 3 bases, and 4 bases lay outside the gene matches. Germline V CDR1 and CDR2: SGHDN, FVKESK. The CDR3 spans 14 residues. In nucleotides, the CDR3 is TGTGCCAGCAGCCAGAATACAGGGGGAGAGACCCAGTACTTC. This sequence encodes CASSQNTGGETQYF.